Listed here are 14 T cell receptor beta chains from one sample, sequenced in a study of blood T cell repertoires in COVID-19. Sequencing was performed with immunoSEQ multiplex PCR; in TCRdb, only in-frame clones are kept and a portion is missing. The sample lists some 150,000 clones, about 79% occurring once. The source material was peripheral blood. The source is a woman aged 60-75 years with acute or convalescent COVID-19.

The rearrangement uses TRBV6-6 and TRBJ2-5; a weak D match, TRBD1 (6 bases). Trimming left V 2 bases short and J 5 bases short, with 12 bases between. Per germline, CDR1 MNHNY and CDR2 SVGAGI (reference sequence). This CDR3 has 14 amino acids. The CDR3 here is CASSYATGYETQYF. The CDR3 DNA is TGTGCCAGCAGTTACGCTACAGGGTATGAGACCCAGTACTTC.

The V call is TRBV19, the J call TRBJ1-4; possible D gene TRBD1, 6 bases. V was cut by 5 bases and J by 5 bases, with 12 bases left in between. The CDR3 spans 14 residues. CDR1 and CDR2 (germline): LNHDA, SQIVND (reference sequence). Here the CDR3 DNA reads TGTGCCAGTAGTTCGACAGGAGTCAATGAAAAACTGTTTTTT. Translated, it gives CASSSTGVNEKLFF.

This clone was recorded once. This sequence joins TRBV3-1 (or the pseudogene TRBV3-2) and TRBJ1-3, with a weak D call TRBD1 (6 bases). The ends were cut back, 0 bases at V and 7 bases at J, with 10 bases in the middle. The germline CDR1 and CDR2 sequences are LGHDT and YNNKEL (reference sequence). CDR3 length: 14 amino acids. The CDR3 protein is CASSQDPQGNTIYF. The CDR3 nucleotides read TGTGCCAGCAGCCAAGATCCCCAGGGGAACACCATATATTTT.

J is TRBJ2-6 and V is TRBV5-8, with D possibly matching TRBD1 (5 bases). The V end was cut by 7 bases, the J end by 0 bases, with 14 bases between. The germline gives CDR1 SGHTS, CDR2 YDEGEE. The CDR3 totals 16 residues. CDR3 nucleotide sequence: TGTGCCAGCGGAAAGGGGCAGAGCTCTGGGGCCAACGTCCTGACTTTC. This translates into CASGKGQSSGANVLTF.

The gene calls are TRBV6-2 or TRBV6-3 and TRBJ1-1; D remains ambiguous. With 4 bases removed from V and 4 bases from J, the gap between germline ends came to 10 bases. The CDR3 consists of 13 residues. Germline CDR1 is MNHEY and CDR2 is SVGEGT. CDR3 residues: CASSWLESTEAFF. The CDR3 DNA reads TGTGCCAGCAGTTGGCTGGAGAGCACTGAAGCTTTCTTT.

This clone was recorded once. This chain joins TRBV7-3 and TRBJ2-3, with 9 bases matching TRBD2. The CDR3 runs 17 residues. Looked up from germline, CDR1 is SGHTA and CDR2 is FQGTGA. V dropped 0 bases and J dropped 6; count of bases not matched to a gene: 10. This chain's CDR3 is CASSLTVSGGPADTQYF. The CDR3 DNA sequence: TGTGCCAGCAGCTTAACTGTTAGCGGGGGCCCCGCGGATACGCAGTATTTT.

The V gene is TRBV19, the J gene TRBJ1-1, with a possible D match to TRBD1 (6 bases). Germline loops: CDR1 LNHDA, CDR2 SQIVND (reference sequence). V was cut by 3 bases and J by 8 bases, with 10 bases left in between. The CDR3 extends over 12 amino acids. This chain's CDR3 is CASSIVRGEAFF. The CDR3 coding sequence is TGTGCCAGTAGTATCGTCAGGGGAGAAGCTTTCTTT.

The V call is TRBV18, the J call TRBJ1-4, with 7 bases identical to TRBD1. V dropped 0 bases and J dropped 8; count of bases not matched to a gene: 15. The CDR3 runs 18 residues. The germline V gene encodes CDR1 KGHSH and CDR2 LQKENI. The CDR3 is CASSPPGRLTGLNEKLFF. The CDR3 coding sequence is TGTGCCAGCTCACCACCCGGACGGTTGACAGGGTTAAACGAAAAACTGTTTTTT.

This rearrangement joins TRBV7-6 to TRBJ2-1; the D is unclear. The CDR3 contains 16 residues. Trimming pared 5 bases from V and 0 bases from J, leaving 14 bases between. The germline CDR1 and CDR2 sequences are SGHVS and FNYEAQ. The CDR3 sequence: CASSPVGASSYNEQFF. The CDR3 coding sequence is TGTGCCAGCAGCCCAGTAGGTGCTAGCTCCTACAATGAGCAGTTCTTC.

The CDR3 nucleotides are TGTGCCAGCTCCGTAGCTATCGGCGGCGGGACAGGGGACAATCAGCCCCAGCATTTT. Translation gives CASSVAIGGGTGDNQPQHF. The chain has TRBV18 and TRBJ1-5; 10 nucleotides match TRBD1. V gave up 6 bases and J gave up 3 bases; unmatched junction bases: 17. The CDR3 loop spans 19 amino acids. CDR1 and CDR2 (germline): KGHSH, LQKENI.

J is TRBJ2-5 and V is TRBV10-1; possibly TRBD1 for D (6 bases). Germline V lookup: CDR1 WNHNN, CDR2 SYGVQD (reference sequence). The CDR3 is 14 residues long. Trimming stripped 2 bases from V and 0 bases from J, with 7 bases between. The DNA for the CDR3 is TGCGCCAGCAGTGAGGGGACAAACCAAGAGACCCAGTACTTC. It yields the protein CASSEGTNQETQYF.

This chain uses TRBV19 with TRBJ2-2, with D perhaps matching TRBD2 (7 bases). Between the trimmed V and J ends, which lost 3 bases and 4 bases, there was a span of 12 bases. The CDR3 contains 15 residues. CDR1 and CDR2 (germline): LNHDA, SQIVND (reference sequence). The CDR3, as DNA: TGTGCCAGTAGTATCATAGGGGGGGCCACCGGGGAGCTGTTTTTT. This gives the protein CASSIIGGATGELFF.

The rearrangement joins TRBV5-5 to TRBJ2-1, with D possibly being TRBD1 (6 bases). Germline V lookup: CDR1 SGHKS, CDR2 YYEKEE (reference sequence). The CDR3 is 14 residues long. The germline V and J ends were trimmed by 7 bases and 3 bases, with 14 bases remaining between them. CDR3 nucleotide sequence: TGTGCCAGCGACCCTGGGGGCTTCTACAATGAGCAGTTCTTC. Its protein is CASDPGGFYNEQFF.

CDR3 sequence reads: CASSSGLRQGATGELFF. CDR3 in DNA: TGCGCCAGCAGCTCGGGACTTCGACAGGGGGCGACCGGGGAGCTGTTTTTT. J is TRBJ2-2 and V is TRBV5-1; 10 nucleotides agree with TRBD1. With 3 bases clipped from V and 5 bases from J, the junction kept 10 bases outside the gene matches. The CDR3 totals 17 residues. Germline-derived CDR1 and CDR2 are SGHRS and YFSETQ.